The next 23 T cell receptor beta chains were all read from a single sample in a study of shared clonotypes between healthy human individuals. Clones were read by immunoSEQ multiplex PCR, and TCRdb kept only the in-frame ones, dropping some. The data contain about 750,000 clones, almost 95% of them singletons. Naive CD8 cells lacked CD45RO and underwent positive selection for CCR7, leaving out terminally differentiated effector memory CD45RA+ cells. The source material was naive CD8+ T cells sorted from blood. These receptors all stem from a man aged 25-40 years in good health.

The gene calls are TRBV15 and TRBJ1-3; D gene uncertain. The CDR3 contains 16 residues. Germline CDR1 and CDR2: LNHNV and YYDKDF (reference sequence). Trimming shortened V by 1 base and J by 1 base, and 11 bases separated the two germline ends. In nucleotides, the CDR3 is TGTGCCACCAGCAGAGCGGGCGGGTTTTCTGGAAACACCATATATTTT. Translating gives CATSRAGGFSGNTIYF.

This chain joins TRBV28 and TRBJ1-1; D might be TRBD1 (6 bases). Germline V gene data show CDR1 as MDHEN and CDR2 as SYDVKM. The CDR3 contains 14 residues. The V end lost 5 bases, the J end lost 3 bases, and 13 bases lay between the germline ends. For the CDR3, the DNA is TGTGCCAGCAGTCTCCCTTCAGGGGACACTGAAGCTTTCTTT. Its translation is CASSLPSGDTEAFF.

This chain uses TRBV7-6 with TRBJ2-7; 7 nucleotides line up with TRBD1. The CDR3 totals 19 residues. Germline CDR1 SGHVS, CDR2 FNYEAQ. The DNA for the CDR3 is TGTGCTAGTTCATTTCCGCCAGCAGCAATGGGGGACAGTTACTACGAGCAGTACTTC. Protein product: CASSFPPAAMGDSYYEQYF.

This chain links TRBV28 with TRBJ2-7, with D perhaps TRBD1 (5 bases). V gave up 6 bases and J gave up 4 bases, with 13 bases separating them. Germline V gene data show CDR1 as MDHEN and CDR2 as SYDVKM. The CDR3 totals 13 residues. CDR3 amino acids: CASSLDSYYEQYF. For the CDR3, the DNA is TGTGCCAGCAGCCTTGACAGCTATTACGAGCAGTACTTC. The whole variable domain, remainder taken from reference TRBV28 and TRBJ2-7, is DVKVTQSSRYLVKRTGEKVFLECVQDMDHENMFWYRQDPGLGLRLIYFSYDVKMKEKGDIPEGYSVSREKKERFSLILESASTNQTSMYLCASSLDSYYEQYFGPGTRLTVT.

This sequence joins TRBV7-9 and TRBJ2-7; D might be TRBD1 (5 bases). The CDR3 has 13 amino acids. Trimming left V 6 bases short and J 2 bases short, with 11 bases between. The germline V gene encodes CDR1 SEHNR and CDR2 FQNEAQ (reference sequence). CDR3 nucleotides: TGTGCCAGCAGACCTCTAGGGGCCTACGAGCAGTACTTC. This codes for CASRPLGAYEQYF.

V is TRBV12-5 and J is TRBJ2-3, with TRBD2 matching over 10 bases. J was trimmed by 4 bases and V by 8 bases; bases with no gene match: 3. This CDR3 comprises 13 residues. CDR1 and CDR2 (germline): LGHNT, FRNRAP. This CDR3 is CASSGRASDTQYF. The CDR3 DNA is TGTGCTAGTAGCGGGAGGGCCTCAGATACGCAGTATTTT.

This CDR3 reads CASSLAGDRGANEQFF. CDR3 DNA sequence: TGTGCCAGCAGCTTGGCCGGGGACAGGGGGGCGAATGAGCAGTTCTTC. The chain joins TRBV5-6 to TRBJ2-1, with 11 bases aligning to TRBD1. Germline V lookup: CDR1 SGHDT, CDR2 YYEEEE. The trim removed 0 bases at V and 7 bases at J, leaving 6 bases unmatched. The CDR3 totals 16 residues.

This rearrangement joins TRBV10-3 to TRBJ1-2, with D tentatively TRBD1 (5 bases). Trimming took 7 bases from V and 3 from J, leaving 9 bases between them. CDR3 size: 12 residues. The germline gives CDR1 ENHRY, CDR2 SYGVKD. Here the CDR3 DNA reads TGTGCCATCACTGGGGCAGACTATGGCTACACCTTC. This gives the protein CAITGADYGYTF.

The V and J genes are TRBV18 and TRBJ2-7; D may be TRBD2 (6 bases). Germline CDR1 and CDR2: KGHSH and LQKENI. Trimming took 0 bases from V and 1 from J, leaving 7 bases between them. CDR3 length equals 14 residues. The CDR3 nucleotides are TGTGCCAGCTCACCACCGCGGGGTTCCTACGAGCAGTACTTC. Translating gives CASSPPRGSYEQYF.

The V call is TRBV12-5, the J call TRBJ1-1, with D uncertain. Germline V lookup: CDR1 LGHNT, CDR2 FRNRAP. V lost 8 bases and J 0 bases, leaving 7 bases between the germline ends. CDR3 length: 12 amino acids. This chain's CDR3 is CASFGVNTEAFF. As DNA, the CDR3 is TGTGCTAGTTTTGGAGTGAACACTGAAGCTTTCTTT.

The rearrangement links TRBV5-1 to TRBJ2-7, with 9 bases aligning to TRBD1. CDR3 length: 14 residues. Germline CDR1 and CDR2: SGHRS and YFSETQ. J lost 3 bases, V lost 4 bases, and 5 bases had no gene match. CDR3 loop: CASSTKGQGYEQYF. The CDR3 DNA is TGCGCCAGCAGCACCAAGGGACAGGGCTACGAGCAGTACTTC.

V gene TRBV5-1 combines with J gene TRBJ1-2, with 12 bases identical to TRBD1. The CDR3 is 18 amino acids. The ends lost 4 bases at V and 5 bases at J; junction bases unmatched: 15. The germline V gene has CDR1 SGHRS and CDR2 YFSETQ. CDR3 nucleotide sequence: TGCGCCAGCAGCAAAACAGGGACAGGGGGCGAATCATGGTATGGCTACACCTTC. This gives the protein CASSKTGTGGESWYGYTF.

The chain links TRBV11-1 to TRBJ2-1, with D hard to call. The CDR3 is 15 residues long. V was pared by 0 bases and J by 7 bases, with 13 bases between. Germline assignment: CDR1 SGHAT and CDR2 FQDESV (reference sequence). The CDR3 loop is CASSLAGSNRNEQFF. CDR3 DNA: TGTGCCAGCAGCTTAGCGGGTTCCAACCGGAATGAGCAGTTCTTC.

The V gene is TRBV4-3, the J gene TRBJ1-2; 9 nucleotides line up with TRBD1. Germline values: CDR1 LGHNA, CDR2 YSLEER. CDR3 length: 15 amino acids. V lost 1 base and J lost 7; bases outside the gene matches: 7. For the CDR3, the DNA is TGCGCCAGCAGCCAAGGAGGGGACAGGGAGGGTGGCTACACCTTC. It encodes CASSQGGDREGGYTF.

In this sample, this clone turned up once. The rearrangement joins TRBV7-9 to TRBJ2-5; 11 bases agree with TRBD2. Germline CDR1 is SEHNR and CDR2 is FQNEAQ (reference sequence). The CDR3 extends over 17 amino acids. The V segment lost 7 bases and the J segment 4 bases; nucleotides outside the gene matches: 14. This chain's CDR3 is CASINPITSGSLETQYF. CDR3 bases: TGTGCCAGCATCAATCCAATAACTAGCGGGAGTTTAGAGACCCAGTACTTC.

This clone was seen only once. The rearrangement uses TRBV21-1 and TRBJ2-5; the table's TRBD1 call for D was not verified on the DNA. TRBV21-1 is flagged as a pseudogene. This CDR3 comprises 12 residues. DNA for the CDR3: TGTGCCAGCAGGAGACAGGTCGAGACCCAGTACTTC. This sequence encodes CASRRQVETQYF.

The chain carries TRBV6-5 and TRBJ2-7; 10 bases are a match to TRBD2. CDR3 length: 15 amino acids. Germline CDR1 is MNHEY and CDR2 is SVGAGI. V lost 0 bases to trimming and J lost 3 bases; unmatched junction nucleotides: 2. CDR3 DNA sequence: TGTGCCAGCAGTTACTCCGTAGCGGGGGGCTACGAGCAGTACTTC. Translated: CASSYSVAGGYEQYF.

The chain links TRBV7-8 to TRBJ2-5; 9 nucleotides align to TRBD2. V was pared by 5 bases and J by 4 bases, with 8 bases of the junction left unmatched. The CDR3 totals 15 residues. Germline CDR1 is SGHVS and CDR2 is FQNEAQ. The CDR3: CASSTRLAELETQYF. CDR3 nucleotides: TGTGCCAGCAGCACCCGACTAGCGGAACTAGAGACCCAGTACTTC.

For the CDR3, the DNA is TGTGCCAGTAGTATAGCCGCAGGGAGAAACACTGAAGCTTTCTTT. Translation: CASSIAAGRNTEAFF. The chain uses TRBV19 and TRBJ1-1; maybe TRBD1 (5 bases). Trimming took off 1 base at V and 2 bases at J, with 11 bases between the two ends. Per the germline V gene, CDR1 is LNHDA and CDR2 is SQIVND (reference sequence). The CDR3 covers 15 residues.

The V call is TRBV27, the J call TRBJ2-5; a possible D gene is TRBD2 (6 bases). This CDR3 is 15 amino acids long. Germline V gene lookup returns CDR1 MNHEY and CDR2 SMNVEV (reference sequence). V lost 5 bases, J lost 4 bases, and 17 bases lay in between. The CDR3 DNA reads TGTGCCAGCAGTCTAAAGGCTAGGAGGGGAGAGACCCAGTACTTC. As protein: CASSLKARRGETQYF.

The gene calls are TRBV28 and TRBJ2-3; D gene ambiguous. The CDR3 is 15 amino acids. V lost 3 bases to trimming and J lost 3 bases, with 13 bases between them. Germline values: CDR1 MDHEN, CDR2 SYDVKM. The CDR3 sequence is CASSLSQTLTDTQYF. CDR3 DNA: TGTGCCAGCAGTTTGTCACAGACCCTAACAGATACGCAGTATTTT.

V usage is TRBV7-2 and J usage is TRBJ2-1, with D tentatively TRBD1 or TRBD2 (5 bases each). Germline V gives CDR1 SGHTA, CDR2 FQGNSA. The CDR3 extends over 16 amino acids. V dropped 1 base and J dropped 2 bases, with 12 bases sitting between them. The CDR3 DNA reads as TGTGCCAGCAGCTTAGAATGGGGGATCACCTACAATGAGCAGTTCTTC. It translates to CASSLEWGITYNEQFF.

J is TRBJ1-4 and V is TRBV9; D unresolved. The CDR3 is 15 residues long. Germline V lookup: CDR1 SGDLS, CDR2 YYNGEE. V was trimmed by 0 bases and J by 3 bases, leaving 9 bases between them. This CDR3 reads CASSVDGAANEKLFF. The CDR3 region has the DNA TGTGCCAGCAGCGTAGACGGAGCAGCTAATGAAAAACTGTTTTTT.